The 4 T cell receptor beta chains below were found in one sample sequenced in a study of cytomegalovirus exposure and HLA in healthy donors. The PCR employed 60 Vbeta primers together with 13 Jbeta primers. Repertoires were generated with immunoSEQ multiplex PCR, while TCRdb's copy carries only in-frame clones and drops some. The profile shows 120,000 or so clones, around 70% of them singletons. What was sequenced was PBMCs. These receptors originate from a woman between 35 and 50 years old in good health and CMV-seronegative.

This clone was recorded a few times. V usage is TRBV6-4 and J usage is TRBJ1-4; 7 bases line up with TRBD1. V was pared by 8 bases and J by 0 bases, with 6 bases of the junction left unmatched. The germline V gene has CDR1 MRHNA and CDR2 SNTAGT. The CDR3 is made up of 15 amino acids. CDR3 nucleotides: TGTGCCAGCCGCGGACAGGCCTCAACTAATGAAAAACTGTTTTTT. Protein product: CASRGQASTNEKLFF.

This clone occurred a few times. CDR3 region: CASSPILGGNYGYTF. CDR3 DNA: TGTGCCAGCAGCCCAATCCTAGGGGGCAACTATGGCTACACCTTC. V usage is TRBV9 and J usage is TRBJ1-2; 7 bases are shared with TRBD1. This CDR3 is 15 amino acids long. With V trimmed by 4 bases and J by 2 bases, 8 bases remained unmatched. CDR1 and CDR2 from the germline V gene are SGDLS and YYNGEE. Looking up the rest from reference TRBV9 and TRBJ1-2 gives the full variable domain: DSGVTQTPKHLITATGQRVTLRCSPRSGDLSVYWYQQSLDQGLQFLIQYYNGEERAKGNILERFSAQQFPDLHSELNLSSLELGDSALYFCASSPILGGNYGYTFGSGTRLTVV.

The chain uses TRBV4-1 and TRBJ2-5; D remains ambiguous. The CDR3 length is 15 residues. The germline gives CDR1 MGHRA, CDR2 YSYEKL. V lost 0 bases to trimming and J lost 4 bases, with 12 bases between them. The CDR3 sequence is CASSQDGPGGETQYF. The CDR3 DNA sequence: TGCGCCAGCAGCCAAGACGGCCCAGGTGGAGAGACCCAGTACTTC.

The J gene is TRBJ2-5, the V gene TRBV28; possibly TRBD2 for D (6 bases). The CDR3 is 12 amino acids. The V end was cut by 8 bases, the J end by 4 bases, with 11 bases between. From germline, CDR1 is MDHEN and CDR2 SYDVKM. The CDR3 region is CASHHGGETQYF. CDR3 bases: TGTGCCAGCCACCACGGGGGAGAGACCCAGTACTTC.